This is a list of T cell receptor beta chains from one sample in a study of control samples from healthy donors and cancer patients. TCRdb keeps only in-frame clones here, not all; method: immunoSEQ multiplex PCR. The sample has approximately 150,000 clones; 91% are singletons. Source material: blood. The receptors here all came from a man aged 18 to 30 in good health. CDR3s include the opening cysteine and the closing phenylalanine or tryptophan. A D gene is named only where the DNA matches it firmly. For some rows the clone size is stated as once, few or many, or as a class when expanded; others skip it.

d_call	v_call	j_call	clone_size	cdr3_nt	cdr3_aa
TRBD2	TRBV9	TRBJ2-2	NA	TGTGCCAGCAGCGTCCCCGGGACTAGCGGGGGGGGACGGACCGGGGAGCTGTTTTTT	CASSVPGTSGGGRTGELFF
NA	TRBV7-8	TRBJ1-3	NA	TGTGCCAGCAGCTCAACCGGCCGGGACTCAGGCGGAAACACCATATATTTT	CASSSTGRDSGGNTIYF
NA	TRBV5-1	TRBJ1-3	NA	TGCGCCAGCAGCTTGGGGTCCTCTGGAAACACCATATATTTT	CASSLGSSGNTIYF
TRBD1	TRBV5-5	TRBJ2-5	NA	TGTGCCAGCAGTCTCCGGGACAGGGAGGGAGAGACCCAGTACTTC	CASSLRDREGETQYF
NA	TRBV6-4	TRBJ1-5	NA	TGTGCCAGCAGCCCCGACCTGGGCCAGGGGCCCCAGCATTTT	CASSPDLGQGPQHF
TRBD1	TRBV5-1	TRBJ1-2	NA	TGCGCCAGCAGCTCCGGGACAGGAGACCCGCTCTATGGCTACACCTTC	CASSSGTGDPLYGYTF
NA	TRBV3-1/TRBV3-2	TRBJ1-1	few	TGTGCCAGCACGTCAGGGATGAACACTGAAGCTTTCTTT	CASTSGMNTEAFF
TRBD1	TRBV5-4	TRBJ2-5	NA	TGTGCCAGCAGCTCCCCCGGGACCAGGGGGCAAGAGACCCAGTACTTC	CASSSPGTRGQETQYF
TRBD1	TRBV7-9	TRBJ1-2	NA	TGTGCCAGCAGCGCGCCGGGACAGGAGGCCCATGGCTACACCTTC	CASSAPGQEAHGYTF
NA	TRBV27	TRBJ1-5	NA	TGTGCCAGCAGTTCGGGAGGCAGCGCTACGAAGCCCCAGCATTTT	CASSSGGSATKPQHF
TRBD2	TRBV7-3	TRBJ2-3	NA	TGTGCCAGCAGCTTACTTAGCGGGGTCACAGATACGCAGTATTTT	CASSLLSGVTDTQYF
TRBD1	TRBV6-5	TRBJ1-1	NA	TGTGCCAGCAGCTACGGGACAGGGGCTAACACTGAAGCTTTCTTT	CASSYGTGANTEAFF
NA	TRBV4-2	TRBJ2-2	NA	TGTGCCAGCACCCACGGGGCCGGGGAGCTGTTTTTT	CASTHGAGELFF
NA	TRBV6-5	TRBJ1-3	few	TGTGCCAGCAGTTACGGCGGATTTTCCTCTGGAAACACCATATATTTT	CASSYGGFSSGNTIYF
NA	TRBV6-5	TRBJ2-7	NA	TGTGCCAGCAATGGGGACGAGCAGTACTTC	CASNGDEQYF
NA	TRBV14	TRBJ2-1	NA	TGTGCCAGCAGTCGACAGTTATACCTTTACAATGAGCAGTTCTTC	CASSRQLYLYNEQFF
NA	TRBV4-1	TRBJ1-6	NA	TGCGCCAGCAGCCATCAGACAGCCCTGGATCCGAATTCACCCCTCCACTTT	CASSHQTALDPNSPLHF
NA	TRBV12-3/TRBV12-4	TRBJ2-7	once	TGTGCCAGCAGTTCGACCTACGAGCAGTACTTC	CASSSTYEQYF
TRBD1	TRBV27	TRBJ2-3	NA	TGTGCCAGCAGTTTGATTGGACAGGGAGGAACAGATACGCAGTATTTT	CASSLIGQGGTDTQYF
NA	TRBV15	TRBJ1-3	once	TGTGCCACCAGCGAATACAGAGACTCTGGAAACACCATATATTTT	CATSEYRDSGNTIYF
TRBD1	TRBV11-2	TRBJ1-2	NA	TGTGCCAGCAGCTTAGAGTCCGACAGGGGGGAAGGCTACACCTTC	CASSLESDRGEGYTF
NA	TRBV2	TRBJ1-1	once	TGTGCCAGCATTCTGGACATCCCCATGAACACTGAAGCTTTCTTT	CASILDIPMNTEAFF
NA	TRBV10-3	TRBJ1-1	NA	TGTGCCATCAGTGAGTCTGGAGGGGGGAACACTGAAGCTTTCTTT	CAISESGGGNTEAFF
TRBD1	TRBV7-9	TRBJ1-2	NA	TGTGCCAGCAGCAGACGGACAGGGGCCTCTAACTATGGCTACACCTTC	CASSRRTGASNYGYTF
NA	TRBV5-1	TRBJ1-2	NA	TGCGCCAGCAGCCCTCATACAGGGTCATCTCCCTATGGCTACACCTTC	CASSPHTGSSPYGYTF
TRBD1	TRBV7-8	TRBJ1-4	few	TGTGCCAGCAGCTTCCGGCCAGACAGGGAACTGTTTTTT	CASSFRPDRELFF
TRBD1	TRBV4-2	TRBJ1-2	NA	TGTGCCAGCAGCCAAGATAGGGGGACAGGGAGTAGTGGCTATGGCTACACCTTC	CASSQDRGTGSSGYGYTF
TRBD1	TRBV29-1	TRBJ2-7	NA	TGCGCAGCGTATTTTCAGGGGGCAAAAGTATACGAGCAGTACTTC	CAAYFQGAKVYEQYF
NA	TRBV9	TRBJ1-1	NA	TGTGCCAGCAGCGTTTCAGTTCCCGAAGCTTTCTTT	CASSVSVPEAFF
NA	TRBV27	TRBJ2-4	NA	TGTGCCAGCAGTTCCGGACGGACACTAGCCAAAAACATTCAGTACTTC	CASSSGRTLAKNIQYF
TRBD1	TRBV24-1	TRBJ1-5	NA	TGTGCCACCAGTGATTCCGGACAGGGACGGCAGCCCCAGCATTTT	CATSDSGQGRQPQHF
NA	TRBV27	TRBJ1-3	NA	TGTGCCAGCAGTTTATCCGGGGCCTATGGAAACACCATATATTTT	CASSLSGAYGNTIYF
NA	TRBV6-2/TRBV6-3	TRBJ2-5	NA	TGTGCCAGCAGTTACGAGGAGACCAACACTCGCGAGACCCAGTACTTC	CASSYEETNTRETQYF
TRBD1	TRBV4-1	TRBJ2-5	few	TGCGCCAGCAGCCATCACGGACAGGGGGGGGAGACCCAGTACTTC	CASSHHGQGGETQYF
NA	TRBV7-9	TRBJ1-6	NA	TGTGCCAGCAGCTTAGCGGCAGGCGATAATTCACCCCTCCACTTT	CASSLAAGDNSPLHF
TRBD1	TRBV7-9	TRBJ1-1	NA	TGTGCCAGCAGCTTTTACCAGGGGGAGAACACTGAAGCTTTCTTT	CASSFYQGENTEAFF
NA	TRBV7-2	TRBJ1-5	NA	TGTGCCAGCAGCTTAGATTGGGGCGGAAGCGAAAATCAGCCCCAGCATTTT	CASSLDWGGSENQPQHF
TRBD1	TRBV2	TRBJ1-5	once	TGTGCCAGCAGACAGACAGGGGAGGCGGGTCAGCCCCAGCATTTT	CASRQTGEAGQPQHF
TRBD1	TRBV30	TRBJ2-7	NA	TGTGCCTGGGGACAGGGATCCTACGAGCAGTACTTC	CAWGQGSYEQYF
NA	TRBV12-3/TRBV12-4	TRBJ2-5	NA	TGTGCCAGCGCCCCCCGAGGGGAGACCCAGTACTTC	CASAPRGETQYF
NA	TRBV5-1	TRBJ1-1	NA	TGCGCCAGCAGCTCCCCCGGGGGAAGGGACACTGAAGCTTTCTTT	CASSSPGGRDTEAFF
NA	TRBV6-6	TRBJ1-4	NA	TGTGCCAGCACCGGGATTCGGAATGAAAAACTGTTTTTT	CASTGIRNEKLFF
NA	TRBV20-1	TRBJ1-2	NA	TGCAGTGCCTACGGGACATATGGCTACACCTTC	CSAYGTYGYTF
NA	TRBV5-6	TRBJ1-2	NA	TGTGCCAGCAGCTCCGAGGGAGGTGGCTACACCTTC	CASSSEGGGYTF
NA	TRBV19	TRBJ1-2	NA	TGTGCCAGTAGTATAATGAGGGAAAACTATGGCTACACCTTC	CASSIMRENYGYTF
NA	TRBV12-3/TRBV12-4	TRBJ1-1	NA	TGTGCCAGCAGTTTGACCTTGAACACTGAAGCTTTCTTT	CASSLTLNTEAFF
NA	TRBV2	TRBJ2-7	once	TGTGCCAGCAGTCAAGGGCAGGCAGGGAGGGAGCAGTACTTC	CASSQGQAGREQYF
TRBD1	TRBV27	TRBJ2-3	NA	TGTGCCAGCAGTTCGCTAACACAGGGGCGCACAGATACGCAGTATTTT	CASSSLTQGRTDTQYF
NA	TRBV19	TRBJ2-7	few	TGTGCCAGTAGTATAGTTGGAGGGCAGGGGGTCTACGAGCAGTACTTC	CASSIVGGQGVYEQYF
NA	TRBV6-6	TRBJ2-7	NA	TGTGCCAGCAGTTACTCGAGGCCTGGGGCCCCCCACGAGCAGTACTTC	CASSYSRPGAPHEQYF
NA	TRBV6-6	TRBJ1-6	NA	TGTGCCAGCGGTCGGACTTACACAGGGCGGGGAGTCGAATCACCCCTCCACTTT	CASGRTYTGRGVESPLHF
NA	TRBV9	TRBJ2-7	few	TGTGCCAGCACCCTTCAGCCGAGCTCCTACGAGCAGTACTTC	CASTLQPSSYEQYF
NA	TRBV19	TRBJ2-1	NA	TGTGCCAGTAGCCCCAAAGGCGGCAGGTTCGATGAGCAGTTCTTC	CASSPKGGRFDEQFF
NA	TRBV27	TRBJ2-7	once	TGTGCCAGCAGTTCCCCTAGCATGAACGAGCAGTACTTC	CASSSPSMNEQYF